This note documents a single T cell receptor beta chain sequence. Its specificity is not known. A read error may be the cause here, since a much bigger clone is one base away. TCRdb reanalysed the 5' RACE reads using MiXCR and keeps one entry per CDR3 protein. The sample includes over 110,000 distinct CDR3 sequences, 7.7% of them seen just once. The CDR3 spans 14 residues. Germline lookup yields CDR1 DFQATT and CDR2 SNEGSKA (reference sequence). This entry belongs to a study of T cells after yellow fever vaccination. Study results and limitations: From the bulk population, abundant clonotypes could contaminate and appear within FACS-sorted repertoires.

The sample in question was CD4+ T cells sorted from PBMCs, obtained 5 days after the yellow fever booster vaccination. The gene calls are TRBV20-1 and TRBJ1-2; no clear D gene. This TCR derives from a man aged 30 to 45 who received the YFV17D yellow fever vaccine. This CDR3 reads CSAKPPDGHYGHTF. The CDR3 coding sequence is TGCAGTGCTAAACCACCGGACGGCCACTATGGCCACACCTTC.